What follows describes a single T cell receptor beta chain. The antigen is unknown. This PCR relied on a set of 60 Vbeta primers and 13 Jbeta primers. Repertoires were generated with immunoSEQ multiplex PCR, while TCRdb's copy carries only in-frame clones and drops some. The sample has under 200,000 clones; roughly 85% are singletons. The CDR3 length is 14 residues. The V segment lost 7 bases and the J segment 5 bases; nucleotides outside the gene matches: 6. Germline values: CDR1 MNHNY, CDR2 SVGAGI (reference sequence). The sample originates from a study of cytomegalovirus exposure and HLA in healthy donors. Study-level results: Later analysis associated a missense DCLRE1C variant with TCR beta V- and J-gene trimming. For most TCR beta V segments, an earlier analysis put the productive rate at about 87% or about 30% of the time.

Unrecorded immune exposure was likely among donors, who were nominally healthy when sampled. Input material: PBMCs. The chain couples TRBV6-6 to TRBJ2-7, with TRBD1 matching over 12 bases. This clonotype was obtained from a man aged 45 to 65 in good health and CMV-seropositive. CDR3 protein: CASTWGQGAHEQYF. The CDR3 bases are TGTGCCAGCACCTGGGGACAGGGGGCCCACGAGCAGTACTTC.